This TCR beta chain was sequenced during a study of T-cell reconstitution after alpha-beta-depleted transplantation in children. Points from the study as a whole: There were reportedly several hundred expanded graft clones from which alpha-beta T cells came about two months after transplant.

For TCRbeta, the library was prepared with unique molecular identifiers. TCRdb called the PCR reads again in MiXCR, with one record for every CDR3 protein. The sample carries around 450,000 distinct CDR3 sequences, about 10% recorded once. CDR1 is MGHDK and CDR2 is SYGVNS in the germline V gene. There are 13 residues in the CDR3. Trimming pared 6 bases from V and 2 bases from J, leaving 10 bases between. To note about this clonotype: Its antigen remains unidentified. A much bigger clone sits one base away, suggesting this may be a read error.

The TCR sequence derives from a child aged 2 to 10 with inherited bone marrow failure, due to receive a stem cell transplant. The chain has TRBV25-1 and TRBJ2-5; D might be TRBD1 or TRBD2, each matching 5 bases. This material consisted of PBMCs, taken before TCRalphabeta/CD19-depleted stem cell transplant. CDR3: CASRSWGQETQYF. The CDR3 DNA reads TGTGCCAGCAGATCCTGGGGGCAAGAGACCCAGTACTTC.